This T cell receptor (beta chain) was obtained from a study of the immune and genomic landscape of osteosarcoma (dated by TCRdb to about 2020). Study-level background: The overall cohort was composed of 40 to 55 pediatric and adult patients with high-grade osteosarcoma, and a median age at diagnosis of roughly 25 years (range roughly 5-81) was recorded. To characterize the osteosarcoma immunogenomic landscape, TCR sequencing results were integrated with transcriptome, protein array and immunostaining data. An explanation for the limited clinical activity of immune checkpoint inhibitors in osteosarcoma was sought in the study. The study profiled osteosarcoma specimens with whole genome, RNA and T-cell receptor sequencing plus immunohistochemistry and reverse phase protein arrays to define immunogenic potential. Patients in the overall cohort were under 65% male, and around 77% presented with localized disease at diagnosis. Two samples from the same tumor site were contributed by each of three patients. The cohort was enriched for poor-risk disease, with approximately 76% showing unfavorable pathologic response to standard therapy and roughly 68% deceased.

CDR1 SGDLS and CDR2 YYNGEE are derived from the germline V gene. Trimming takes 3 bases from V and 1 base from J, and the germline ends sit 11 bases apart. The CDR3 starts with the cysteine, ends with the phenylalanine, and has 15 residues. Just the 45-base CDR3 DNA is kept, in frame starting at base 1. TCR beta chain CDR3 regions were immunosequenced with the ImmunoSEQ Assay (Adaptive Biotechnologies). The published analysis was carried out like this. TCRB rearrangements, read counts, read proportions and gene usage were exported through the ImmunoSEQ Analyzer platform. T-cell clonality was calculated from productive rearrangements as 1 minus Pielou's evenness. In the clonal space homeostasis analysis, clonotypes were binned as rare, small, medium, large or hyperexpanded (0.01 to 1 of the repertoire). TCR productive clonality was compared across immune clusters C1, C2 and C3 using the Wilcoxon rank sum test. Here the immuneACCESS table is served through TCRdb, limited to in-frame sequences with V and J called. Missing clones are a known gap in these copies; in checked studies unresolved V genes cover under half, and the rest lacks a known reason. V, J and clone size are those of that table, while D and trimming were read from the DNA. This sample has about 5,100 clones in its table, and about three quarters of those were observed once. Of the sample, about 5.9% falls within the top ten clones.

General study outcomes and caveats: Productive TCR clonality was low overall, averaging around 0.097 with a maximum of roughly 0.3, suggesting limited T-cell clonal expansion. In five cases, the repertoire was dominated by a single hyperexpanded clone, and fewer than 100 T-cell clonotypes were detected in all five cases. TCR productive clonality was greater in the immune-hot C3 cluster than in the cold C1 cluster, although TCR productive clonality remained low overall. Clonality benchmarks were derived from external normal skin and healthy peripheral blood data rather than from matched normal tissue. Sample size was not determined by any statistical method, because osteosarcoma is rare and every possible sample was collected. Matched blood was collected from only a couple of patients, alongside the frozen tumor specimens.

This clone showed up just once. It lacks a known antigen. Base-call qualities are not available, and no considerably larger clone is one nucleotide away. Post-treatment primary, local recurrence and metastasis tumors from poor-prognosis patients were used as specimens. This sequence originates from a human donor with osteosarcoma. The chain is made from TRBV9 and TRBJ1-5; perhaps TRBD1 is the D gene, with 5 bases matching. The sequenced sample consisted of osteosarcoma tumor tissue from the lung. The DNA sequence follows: TGTGCCAGCAGCGCCCAGGGTTGGAGCAATCAGCCCCAGCATTTT. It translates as CASSAQGWSNQPQHF.